Presented here are 18 T cell receptor beta chains from one specimen sequenced in a study of blood T cell repertoires in COVID-19. Clones were sequenced by immunoSEQ multiplex PCR, and TCRdb holds only the in-frame ones, with some missing. The table shows approximately 340,000 clones, with about 87% occurring only once. Material: peripheral blood. Receptors were obtained from a man aged 30 to 39 with COVID-19, enrolled during active disease.

The chain combines TRBV19 with TRBJ2-2; a weak D match, TRBD1 (6 bases). The germline V and J ends were trimmed by 6 bases and 1 base, with 12 bases remaining between them. This CDR3 contains 15 residues. CDR1 is LNHDA, CDR2 SQIVND, per germline (reference sequence). The CDR3 bases are TGTGCCAGTAGACGCCGGGACATGAACACCGGGGAGCTGTTTTTT. It translates to CASRRRDMNTGELFF.

CDR3 bases: TGTGCCAGCAGCGAACCGGGACTAGCGGGAGTAAAGGAGCAGTTCTTC. It encodes CASSEPGLAGVKEQFF. V usage is TRBV5-8 and J usage is TRBJ2-1, with 14 positions matching TRBD2. The length of the CDR3 is 16 residues. Germline V gene sequence: CDR1 SGHTS, CDR2 YDEGEE. V was pared by 4 bases and J by 10 bases, with 10 bases of the junction left unmatched.

The rearrangement uses TRBV7-9 and TRBJ2-1, with 7 nucleotides matching TRBD2. The J segment lost 3 bases and the V segment lost 3 bases, leaving 5 bases of the junction unmatched. The CDR3 has 15 amino acids. The V gene's germline CDR1 is SEHNR and CDR2 FQNEAQ (reference sequence). The chain's CDR3 is CASSFPGTNYNEQFF. The CDR3 coding sequence is TGTGCCAGCAGCTTCCCCGGGACTAACTACAATGAGCAGTTCTTC.

The chain joins TRBV6-1 to TRBJ1-2; D remains unclear. Deletions cut 1 base from V and 8 bases from J, with 11 bases between. Germline CDR1 reads MNHNS; CDR2 reads SASEGT. The CDR3 consists of 13 residues. CDR3 DNA: TGTGCCAGCAGTGAAGTTTGGCAGTTGGGCTACACCTTC. The encoded protein is CASSEVWQLGYTF.

This clone was seen a handful of times. This rearrangement joins TRBV4-1 to TRBJ1-1; D gene uncertain. The CDR3 runs 15 residues. Germline V lookup: CDR1 MGHRA, CDR2 YSYEKL. Between the trimmed V and J ends, which lost 6 bases and 1 base, there was a span of 15 bases. This CDR3 reads CASRNGNSPNTEAFF. CDR3 coding DNA: TGCGCCAGCAGAAATGGAAACAGCCCGAACACTGAAGCTTTCTTT.

The gene calls are TRBV7-3 and TRBJ1-2; no firm D call. The CDR3 extends over 15 amino acids. CDR1 is SGHTA and CDR2 is FQGTGA in the germline V gene. The V end lost 5 bases, the J end lost 12 bases, and 25 bases lay between the germline ends. The CDR3: CASSPPGGGRSVHTF. The CDR3 region has the DNA TGTGCCAGCAGCCCCCCGGGAGGAGGGAGGAGTGTCCACACCTTC.

This clone was picked up a small number of times. This chain joins TRBV24-1 and TRBJ2-1; D is unclear. The V end was cut by 3 bases, the J end by 0 bases, with 11 bases between. CDR3 length: 16 residues. Germline values: CDR1 KGHDR, CDR2 SFDVKD. The CDR3 DNA reads TGTGCCACCAGTGATGCGCAGGCAAACTCCTACAATGAGCAGTTCTTC. Translated: CATSDAQANSYNEQFF.

The chain is built from TRBV10-3 and TRBJ2-1; 8 bases are shared with TRBD2. V lost 4 bases and J lost 0; bases outside the gene matches: 8. Germline assignment: CDR1 ENHRY and CDR2 SYGVKD. The CDR3 has 17 residues. Here the CDR3 DNA reads TGTGCCATCAGTGGTAGAGCGGGACTAGGCTCCTACAATGAGCAGTTCTTC. Encoded protein: CAISGRAGLGSYNEQFF.

This clone was seen more than once but under ten times. V gene TRBV12-5 combines with J gene TRBJ1-2; D call uncertain. CDR1 and CDR2 (germline): LGHNT, FRNRAP. Deletions cut 3 bases from V and 4 bases from J, with 9 bases between. The CDR3 extends over 13 amino acids. Written as DNA, the CDR3 is TGTGCTAGTGGTTTAGCTAGTTTCTATGGCTACACCTTC. Translated: CASGLASFYGYTF.

The rearrangement links TRBV9 to TRBJ2-3, with 11 nucleotides matching TRBD2. The CDR3 is 18 amino acids. CDR1 is SGDLS, CDR2 YYNGEE, per germline. After removal of 0 bases from V and 0 bases from J, the junction contained 6 bases not matched to a gene. This CDR3 is CASSVAGTSGESTDTQYF. The CDR3 coding sequence is TGTGCCAGCAGCGTAGCCGGGACTAGCGGAGAGAGCACAGATACGCAGTATTTT.

The chain uses TRBV10-3 and TRBJ1-2; 9 bases are a match to TRBD1. The CDR3 is made up of 17 amino acids. The germline V gene encodes CDR1 ENHRY and CDR2 SYGVKD. The trim removed 4 bases at V and 6 bases at J, leaving 15 bases unmatched. CDR3 amino acids: CAISGRRTGEGSDGYTF. The CDR3 DNA follows: TGTGCCATCAGTGGCCGCCGGACAGGGGAGGGGAGCGATGGCTACACCTTC.

The rearrangement joins TRBV19 to TRBJ2-1; 7 nucleotides align to TRBD1. V shed 10 bases and J 2 bases; nucleotides not matched to a gene: 5. The CDR3 sequence is 13 residues long. The V gene's germline CDR1 is LNHDA and CDR2 SQIVND (reference sequence). CDR3 protein: CAIRQGPYNEQFF. CDR3 DNA sequence: TGTGCCATAAGACAGGGTCCCTACAATGAGCAGTTCTTC.

This clone was counted a single time. The J gene is TRBJ2-2, the V gene TRBV9; a weak D match, TRBD1 (6 bases). The germline V and J ends were trimmed by 0 bases and 4 bases, with 10 bases remaining between them. CDR3 length: 15 residues. CDR1 and CDR2 (germline): SGDLS, YYNGEE. CDR3 nucleotides: TGTGCCAGCAGCGTAGCGGCAGGGGTCACCGGGGAGCTGTTTTTT. This gives the protein CASSVAAGVTGELFF. The variable domain in full, completed from reference TRBV9 and TRBJ2-2, reads DSGVTQTPKHLITATGQRVTLRCSPRSGDLSVYWYQQSLDQGLQFLIQYYNGEERAKGNILERFSAQQFPDLHSELNLSSLELGDSALYFCASSVAAGVTGELFFGEGSRLTVL.

The chain couples TRBV18 to TRBJ1-4, with D possibly TRBD1 on 6 matching bases. V gave up 2 bases and J gave up 5 bases, with 6 bases separating them. Germline V gene sequence: CDR1 KGHSH, CDR2 LQKENI. The CDR3 has 13 residues. The CDR3 loop is CASSPGGNEKLFF. CDR3 sequence (DNA): TGTGCCAGCTCACCAGGGGGCAATGAAAAACTGTTTTTT.

This chain uses TRBV21-1 with TRBJ2-5; the table's D gene call, TRBD2, was not cross checked with the DNA. TRBV21-1 is described as a pseudogene. The CDR3 loop spans 16 amino acids. This chain's CDR3 is CASSKRLAGGQETQYF. CDR3 coding DNA: TGTGCCAGCAGCAAACGGCTAGCGGGAGGCCAAGAGACCCAGTACTTC.

This clone has only one observation. The gene calls are TRBV19 and TRBJ2-2; D is uncertain. Germline V gives CDR1 LNHDA, CDR2 SQIVND (reference sequence). The CDR3 is 13 amino acids. The germline V and J ends were trimmed by 7 bases and 4 bases, with 10 bases remaining between them. The CDR3 bases are TGTGCCAGTACTCCGTTTAGCACCGGGGAGCTGTTTTTT. This translates into CASTPFSTGELFF.

The chain joins TRBV4-3 to TRBJ2-5; tentatively, D is TRBD1 (5 bases). Germline V gene sequence: CDR1 LGHNA, CDR2 YSLEER. This CDR3 contains 15 residues. Trimming removed 0 bases from V and 0 bases from J, with 8 bases in between. The CDR3 DNA sequence: TGCGCCAGCAGCCAAGAAGGGGATCACCAAGAGACCCAGTACTTC. This gives the protein CASSQEGDHQETQYF.

V and J are TRBV6-2 or TRBV6-3 and TRBJ2-7, with a tentative D call TRBD1 (6 bases). Between the trimmed V and J ends, which lost 5 bases and 3 bases, there was a span of 11 bases. From germline, CDR1 is MNHEY and CDR2 SVGEGT. The CDR3 has 13 residues. CDR3 in amino acids: CASSRGQYYEQYF. For the CDR3, the DNA is TGTGCCAGCAGTCGTGGACAGTACTACGAGCAGTACTTC.